The TCR beta chain described here comes from a study of OX40 agonist ivuxolimab in advanced cancers. Germline V lookup: CDR1 SGDLS, CDR2 YYNGEE. The junction had 1 base not matched to a gene; V was cut back by 0 bases and J by 3 bases. There are 14 residues in the CDR3. Produced via immunoSEQ multiplex PCR; TCRdb's table is partial and in-frame only. The data show tens of thousands of clones, about 91% seen once. The chain joins TRBV9 to TRBJ2-5, with 8 bases aligning to TRBD2. Here the sequenced sample was CD4+ or CD8+ T cells sorted from blood, taken in a trial of the OX40 agonist ivuxolimab. The receptor comes from an adult with an advanced solid tumor such as melanoma, head and neck, liver or kidney cancer. CDR3 residues: CASSVGLAKETQYF. DNA for the CDR3: TGTGCCAGCAGCGTAGGACTAGCGAAAGAGACCCAGTACTTC.